Sequencing of this T cell receptor beta chain was carried out in a study of OX40 agonist ivuxolimab in advanced cancers. CDR1 LNHDA and CDR2 SQIVND come from the germline V gene (reference sequence). The CDR3 has 13 amino acids. Study findings and constraints: More expanded clones were seen, on average, in CD8+ T cells than in CD4+.

As concerns this clone: The antigen is unknown.

Repertoires were generated with immunoSEQ multiplex PCR, while TCRdb's copy carries only in-frame clones and drops some. The repertoire includes tens of thousands of clones, roughly four fifths of them detected once, and roughly 2.2% sits in the top ten. The chain links TRBV19 to TRBJ2-5; maybe TRBD1 (5 bases). The closer fit of TRBJ2-7 to the DNA end suggests the J call may be wrong. The clonotype was recovered from an adult with an advanced solid tumor such as melanoma, head and neck, liver or kidney cancer. Sequenced material: CD4+ or CD8+ T cells sorted from blood, taken in a trial of the OX40 agonist ivuxolimab. CDR3 bases: TGTGCCAGCTCTTCAGGGCGCTCCTACGAGCAGTACTTC. Its translation is CASSSGRSYEQYF.